Listed below are T cell receptor beta chains from one sample, sequenced in a study of T cell changes during pregnancy in multiple sclerosis. Data came from immunoSEQ multiplex PCR; TCRdb stores just in-frame clones and leaves some out. Among tens of thousands of clones listed, around 96% were seen once. The sample was CD8+ T cells from peripheral blood mononuclear cells, taken after pregnancy. The receptors were sampled from a female donor with multiple sclerosis, enrolled in a pregnancy study. CDR3s include the opening cysteine and the closing phenylalanine or tryptophan. D genes are given only for firm matches. The size entry is marked missing in some rows and otherwise reads once, few, many or a size class.

>.|TRBV5-5|.|TRBJ1-5
CASSPSDTSNQPQHF
TGTGCCAGCAGCCCTTCGGACACCAGTAATCAGCCCCAGCATTTT
>.|TRBV19|few|TRBJ1-2
CASSDSYTF
TGTGCCAGTAGTGACAGCTACACCTTC
>TRBD2|TRBV27|.|TRBJ2-2
CASSSGLAGAGELFF
TGTGCCAGCAGTTCGGGACTAGCGGGAGCCGGGGAGCTGTTTTTT
>.|TRBV7-3|.|TRBJ2-1
CASSLERSSYNEQFF
TGTGCCAGCAGCTTAGAACGGAGCTCCTACAATGAGCAGTTCTTC
>.|TRBV7-2|.|TRBJ2-1
CASSPAHEGLEQFF
TGTGCCAGCAGCCCCGCCCATGAGGGCCTTGAGCAGTTCTTC
>.|TRBV28|.|TRBJ2-5
CASSLARGSAETQYF
TGTGCCAGCAGTTTGGCCAGGGGAAGTGCAGAGACCCAGTACTTC
>.|TRBV4-2|.|TRBJ2-2
CASSQGEVAGELFF
TGTGCCAGCAGCCAAGGGGAGGTAGCCGGGGAGCTGTTTTTT
>.|TRBV5-1|once|TRBJ1-1
CASSLDMNTEAFF
TGCGCCAGCAGCCTGGACATGAACACTGAAGCTTTCTTT
>.|TRBV10-3|.|TRBJ2-7
CAISESGRSYEQYF
TGTGCCATCAGTGAGTCGGGCAGGTCCTACGAGCAGTACTTC
>TRBD2|TRBV7-2|.|TRBJ2-7
CASSLVSSGAYEQYF
TGTGCCAGCAGCTTAGTCTCTAGCGGAGCCTACGAGCAGTACTTC
>.|TRBV7-2|.|TRBJ1-5
CASSLKTDSNQPQHF
TGTGCCAGCAGCTTAAAAACAGATAGCAATCAGCCCCAGCATTTT
>.|TRBV27|once|TRBJ2-7
CASSPPGAIGFYEQYF
TGTGCCAGCAGTCCCCCTGGAGCCATAGGTTTCTACGAGCAGTACTTC
>.|TRBV6-1|once|TRBJ2-7
CASSEALRRDKHYEQYF
TGTGCCAGCAGTGAAGCGCTTCGAAGGGACAAGCACTACGAGCAGTACTTC
>.|TRBV2|.|TRBJ2-7
CASTGDGTYEQYF
TGTGCCAGCACGGGGGACGGCACCTACGAGCAGTACTTC
>.|TRBV6-6|.|TRBJ1-5
CASSYLPFNQPQHF
TGTGCCAGCAGTTACCTCCCCTTCAATCAGCCCCAGCATTTT
>TRBD1|TRBV5-8|once|TRBJ2-1
CASSPSQGAIHEQFF
TGTGCCAGCAGCCCCTCACAGGGGGCTATCCATGAGCAGTTCTTC
>TRBD2|TRBV5-1|once|TRBJ2-1
CASSSRLAVSSYNEQFF
TGCGCCAGCAGCTCCCGACTAGCGGTTAGCTCCTACAATGAGCAGTTCTTC
>.|TRBV9|.|TRBJ2-1
CASSTMTGSYNEQFF
TGTGCCAGCAGCACAATGACAGGCTCCTACAATGAGCAGTTCTTC
>.|TRBV11-3|.|TRBJ2-7
CASSQRTDYEQYF
TGTGCCAGCAGCCAGCGGACAGACTACGAGCAGTACTTC
>.|TRBV28|.|TRBJ2-5
CASSLVAVEETQYF
TGTGCCAGCAGTTTAGTCGCAGTCGAAGAGACCCAGTACTTC
>.|TRBV19|.|TRBJ1-1
CASSIDRLLNTEAFF
TGTGCCAGTAGTATAGACAGGCTCTTGAACACTGAAGCTTTCTTT
>.|TRBV23-1|.|TRBJ2-1
CASSQHSPRRSYNEQFF
TGCGCCAGCAGTCAACATTCCCCCCGTCGGTCCTACAATGAGCAGTTCTTC
>.|TRBV4-1|.|TRBJ2-7
CASSPPGQPHEQYF
TGCGCCAGCAGCCCTCCGGGTCAGCCCCACGAGCAGTACTTC
>TRBD2|TRBV27|.|TRBJ2-5
CASSPVASGQETQYF
TGTGCCAGCAGTCCCGTAGCTAGCGGCCAAGAGACCCAGTACTTC
>.|TRBV2|once|TRBJ2-7
CASSESALSYEQYF
TGTGCCAGCAGTGAATCAGCGTTATCCTACGAGCAGTACTTC
>TRBD1|TRBV27|once|TRBJ2-1
CASSLQTGGYNEQFF
TGTGCCAGCAGTTTGCAGACAGGGGGTTACAATGAGCAGTTCTTC
>TRBD2|TRBV7-9|.|TRBJ2-1
CASSLAGPSGDMNEQFF
TGTGCCAGCAGCTTAGCGGGACCTAGCGGAGATATGAATGAGCAGTTCTTC
>TRBD1|TRBV6-1|.|TRBJ2-7
CASSETGTAAYEQYF
TGTGCCAGCAGTGAAACCGGGACAGCAGCCTACGAGCAGTACTTC
>.|TRBV4-2|.|TRBJ2-2
CASSQHLGPRNTGELFF
TGTGCCAGCAGCCAACACCTGGGCCCGAGGAACACCGGGGAGCTGTTTTTT
>.|TRBV6-1|once|TRBJ2-1
CASSEVRGSHNEQFF
TGTGCCAGCAGTGAAGTCCGGGGATCTCACAATGAGCAGTTCTTC
>.|TRBV27|once|TRBJ1-2
CASSLLNPHGTNYGYTF
TGTGCCAGCAGTCTGTTAAACCCCCACGGTACTAACTATGGCTACACCTTC
>.|TRBV2|.|TRBJ1-1
CASSGETEAFF
TGTGCCAGCAGTGGGGAGACTGAAGCTTTCTTT
>TRBD2|TRBV4-1|.|TRBJ2-7
CASSHDGLAGASEQYF
TGCGCCAGCAGCCATGACGGACTAGCGGGAGCCAGCGAGCAGTACTTC
>.|TRBV4-2|once|TRBJ2-7
CASSQDMGGSDEQYF
TGTGCCAGCAGCCAAGATATGGGGGGATCGGACGAGCAGTACTTC
>.|TRBV5-4|.|TRBJ2-7
CASSLVERAGYEQYF
TGTGCCAGCAGCTTGGTCGAGCGGGCGGGGTACGAGCAGTACTTC
>.|TRBV5-4|.|TRBJ2-7
CASSFGTGGYEQYF
TGTGCCAGCAGCTTCGGGACTGGGGGGTACGAGCAGTACTTC
>TRBD1|TRBV7-9|.|TRBJ2-1
CASSPSTGGAYNEQFF
TGTGCCAGCAGCCCGTCAACAGGGGGCGCATACAATGAGCAGTTCTTC
>TRBD2|TRBV7-9|.|TRBJ2-1
CASSLISGSSNEQFF
TGTGCCAGCAGCTTAATTAGCGGGAGTTCAAATGAGCAGTTCTTC
>.|TRBV6-5|.|TRBJ1-1
CASSWGGGAEAFF
TGTGCCAGCAGTTGGGGGGGTGGCGCTGAAGCTTTCTTT
>.|TRBV10-3|.|TRBJ1-3
CAISESDSAGNTIYF
TGTGCCATCAGTGAGTCCGACAGCGCCGGAAACACCATATATTTT
>.|TRBV6-5|.|TRBJ2-1
CATGTSYNEQFF
TGTGCCACCGGGACTTCCTACAATGAGCAGTTCTTC
>.|TRBV28|.|TRBJ1-1
CASSLGLRTEAFF
TGTGCCAGCAGTTTGGGTTTGAGGACTGAAGCTTTCTTT
>TRBD1|TRBV6-1|.|TRBJ2-7
CASSEGQGVPYEQYF
TGTGCCAGCAGTGAGGGACAGGGGGTTCCCTACGAGCAGTACTTC
>TRBD1|TRBV27|.|TRBJ1-4
CASSQDRGEKLFF
TGTGCCAGCAGTCAAGACAGGGGGGAAAAACTGTTTTTT
>TRBD1|TRBV28|.|TRBJ2-6
CASSHMTGDLSGANVLTF
TGTGCCAGCAGTCACATGACAGGGGACCTCTCTGGGGCCAACGTCCTGACTTTC
>TRBD1|TRBV9|.|TRBJ2-2
CASSSDRGSAGELFF
TGTGCCAGCAGCAGTGACAGGGGGAGCGCCGGGGAGCTGTTTTTT
>.|TRBV28|.|TRBJ2-3
CASSPPSTSLLTDTQYF
TGTGCCAGCAGTCCCCCCTCAACTAGCCTTCTCACAGATACGCAGTATTTT
>.|TRBV5-6|.|TRBJ2-1
CASSPGYNEQFF
TGTGCCAGCAGCCCGGGTTACAATGAGCAGTTCTTC
>.|TRBV2|few|TRBJ1-1
CAIQTAEAFF
TGTGCCATCCAGACAGCCGAAGCTTTCTTT
>.|TRBV5-5|.|TRBJ1-2
CASSHAQGSGYTF
TGTGCCAGCAGCCACGCACAGGGCTCTGGCTACACCTTC
>TRBD2|TRBV19|.|TRBJ2-1
CASGSGGHNEQFF
TGTGCCAGTGGTAGCGGGGGACACAATGAGCAGTTCTTC
>TRBD1|TRBV2|.|TRBJ2-7
CASSEGPGQGYEQYF
TGTGCCAGCAGTGAAGGTCCGGGACAGGGCTACGAGCAGTACTTC
>TRBD2|TRBV7-2|.|TRBJ2-4
CASSKSQLAGGTKNIQYF
TGTGCCAGCAGCAAAAGTCAACTAGCGGGAGGGACCAAAAACATTCAGTACTTC
>.|TRBV27|.|TRBJ1-1
CASSLVRENTEAFF
TGTGCCAGCAGTTTAGTACGGGAGAACACTGAAGCTTTCTTT
>TRBD2|TRBV5-4|.|TRBJ2-7
CASSPAGVSGGEQYF
TGTGCCAGCAGCCCCGCCGGGGTATCGGGGGGCGAGCAGTACTTC
>.|TRBV20-1|.|TRBJ2-3
CSASTGDTQYF
TGCAGTGCTAGTACGGGAGATACGCAGTATTTT